The 17 T cell receptor beta chains presented below share a single source sample, sequenced in a study of vaccination and CD4 T cells after COVID-19. The study sequenced cultured CD4+ T cell DNA using the Oncomine TCR Beta short-read assay. Via MiXCR, TCRdb re-called the PCR reads, giving one row per CDR3 protein. The sample yields approximately 10,000 distinct CDR3 sequences, over 50% seen once. Regarding treatment: roughly 10-day PBMC culture with coronavirus spike peptide pools or control peptides (ViraFEST assay). No antigen has been identified for these receptors. The material sequenced was CD4+ T cells from blood, cultured in vitro. Receptors originate from a human donor who had recovered from COVID-19.

This chain connects TRBV7-2 to TRBJ1-2; D uncertain. This CDR3 region has 16 residues. Trimming cost V 4 bases and J 4 bases, with 19 bases left between them. Germline V gene sequence: CDR1 SGHTA, CDR2 FQGNSA. CDR3 DNA sequence: TGTGCCAGCAGCTCCCCTTCGGCAGCGGCAAGCTATGGCTACACCTTC. Its protein product is CASSSPSAAASYGYTF.

The chain joins TRBV29-1 to TRBJ2-3, with 8 bases aligning to TRBD1. The germline V gene encodes CDR1 SQVTM and CDR2 ANQGSEA. The CDR3 sequence is 16 residues long. Trimming took 5 bases from V and 1 from J; bases not matched to a gene: 11. Written as DNA, the CDR3 is TGCAGCGTTAGGGGACAGGAGGGGGTCCGCACAGATACGCAGTATTTT. Residues: CSVRGQEGVRTDTQYF.

This chain links TRBV7-9 with TRBJ1-1; 8 bases map to TRBD1. From germline, CDR1 is SEHNR and CDR2 FQNEAQ (reference sequence). V was pared by 3 bases and J by 5 bases, with 8 bases of the junction left unmatched. The CDR3 has 15 residues. Here the CDR3 reads CASSLAGTGGTEAFF. The CDR3 DNA is TGTGCCAGCAGCTTGGCAGGGACAGGCGGTACTGAAGCTTTCTTT.

The chain recombines TRBV6-2 or TRBV6-3 with TRBJ1-1, with D possibly matching TRBD1 (5 bases). The CDR3 extends over 13 amino acids. Looked up from germline, CDR1 is MNHEY and CDR2 is SVGEGT. V was shortened by 6 bases and J by 1 base, with 9 bases between the two germline ends. The CDR3 spells CASSLTENTEAFF. The CDR3 DNA follows: TGTGCCAGCAGCTTGACAGAGAACACTGAAGCTTTCTTT.

The genes are TRBV11-1 and TRBJ1-6; the D gene is possibly TRBD1 (5 bases). CDR3 length equals 12 residues. CDR1 SGHAT and CDR2 FQDESV come from the germline V gene (reference sequence). The ends were cut back, 2 bases at V and 11 bases at J, with 7 bases in the middle. The CDR3 region has the DNA TGTGCCAGCAGCTTAATGGGGGCACCCCTCCACTTT. This encodes CASSLMGAPLHF.

The chain uses TRBV6-4 and TRBJ2-3, with 13 nucleotides matching TRBD2. Looked up from germline, CDR1 is MRHNA and CDR2 is SNTAGT. The CDR3 sequence is 18 residues long. V trimming: 3 bases; J trimming: 2 bases; junction bases outside the gene matches: 8. The CDR3 is CASSETSGGTSVTDTQYF. CDR3 coding DNA: TGTGCCAGCAGTGAGACTAGCGGGGGGACCTCAGTCACAGATACGCAGTATTTT.

The chain couples TRBV20-1 to TRBJ2-3; 10 positions agree with TRBD2. The CDR3 covers 18 residues. From germline, CDR1 is DFQATT and CDR2 SNEGSKA (reference sequence). With V trimmed by 0 bases and J by 2 bases, 11 bases remained unmatched. The CDR3 DNA reads as TGCAGTGCTAGAGAGGGTAGCGGGAGGTTTGACCTCACAGATACGCAGTATTTT. As protein: CSAREGSGRFDLTDTQYF.

The chain combines TRBV2 with TRBJ1-5; unclear D gene. Deletions cut 3 bases from V and 3 bases from J, with 12 bases between. CDR3 length: 15 residues. CDR1 and CDR2 from the germline V gene are SNHLY and FYNNEI. The DNA of the CDR3 is TGTGCCAGCAGTGAGCAAAGGCAGGACAATCAGCCCCAGCATTTT. Its protein is CASSEQRQDNQPQHF. The whole variable domain, remainder taken from reference TRBV2 and TRBJ1-5, is EPEVTQTPSHQVTQMGQEVILRCVPISNHLYFYWYRQILGQKVEFLVSFYNNEISEKSEIFDDQFSVERPDGSNFTLKIRSTKLEDSAMYFCASSEQRQDNQPQHFGDGTRLSIL.

This clonotype counts as large (0.1 to 1%). The chain employs TRBV5-1 and TRBJ2-7, with TRBD1 identical over 8 bases. This CDR3 is 14 amino acids long. Losses at the gene ends were 4 bases for V and 4 bases for J; bases not matched to a gene: 7. Per germline, CDR1 SGHRS and CDR2 YFSETQ. In nucleotides, the CDR3 is TGCGCCAGCAGCCTGAGACAGGGGTTGTACGAGCAGTACTTC. It yields the protein CASSLRQGLYEQYF.

The chain combines TRBV4-3 with TRBJ1-5; D gene uncertain. The CDR3 loop spans 14 amino acids. Trimming took off 0 bases at V and 6 bases at J, with 9 bases between the two ends. CDR1 and CDR2 (germline): LGHNA, YSLEER. The DNA of the CDR3 is TGCGCCAGCAGCCAAGATGAAGTTGGTCAGCCCCAGCATTTT. It codes for CASSQDEVGQPQHF.

The rearrangement joins TRBV3-1 to TRBJ1-3, with D hard to call. This CDR3 is 15 amino acids long. The V and J ends lost 4 bases and 0 bases respectively, with 10 bases between them. The germline CDR1 and CDR2 sequences are LGHDT and YNNKEL (reference sequence). This CDR3 is CASSPGPNSGNTIYF. The CDR3 coding sequence is TGTGCCAGCAGCCCAGGACCGAACTCTGGAAACACCATATATTTT. Based on the CDR3 plus reference TRBV3-1 and TRBJ1-3, the full variable domain is DTAVSQTPKYLVTQMGNDKSIKCEQNLGHDTMYWYKQDSKKFLKIMFSYNNKELIINETVPNRFSPKSPDKAHLNLHINSLELGDSAVYFCASSPGPNSGNTIYFGEGSWLTVV.

The rearrangement uses TRBV6-2 or TRBV6-3 and TRBJ1-5; 11 nucleotides align to TRBD1. In germline, CDR1 is MNHEY, CDR2 SVGEGT. The CDR3 is made up of 15 amino acids. The V gene end was trimmed by 8 bases and the J gene end by 5 bases; junction bases not matched to a gene: 8. CDR3 DNA: TGTGCCAGCTCTCCGGACAGGGGGCTCGATCAGCCCCAGCATTTT. Translating it yields CASSPDRGLDQPQHF.

This chain joins TRBV14 and TRBJ2-2; D not resolved. This CDR3 is built from 17 residues. Trimming took 0 bases from V and 3 from J, leaving 14 bases between them. Germline V gene lookup returns CDR1 SGHDN and CDR2 FVKESK. The CDR3 here is CASSQDLGSVDTGELFF. CDR3 sequence (DNA): TGTGCCAGCAGCCAAGATCTGGGCAGCGTCGACACCGGGGAGCTGTTTTTT.

The chain carries TRBV7-9 and TRBJ2-5; possibly TRBD2 for D (5 bases). The CDR3 is made up of 13 amino acids. Looked up from germline, CDR1 is SEHNR and CDR2 is FQNEAQ (reference sequence). V shed 5 bases and J shed 7 bases, with 14 bases lying between them. CDR3 DNA: TGTGCCAGCAGCATGGACTCGTCGGGGACCCAGTACTTC. Translating gives CASSMDSSGTQYF.

The sample holds a few counts of this clonotype. The V and J genes are TRBV7-9 and TRBJ1-2; no clear D. The V and J ends lost 5 bases and 2 bases respectively, with 15 bases between them. This CDR3 region has 15 residues. Germline values: CDR1 SEHNR, CDR2 FQNEAQ (reference sequence). CDR3 sequence: CASSPNRLRNYGYTF. The CDR3 bases are TGTGCCAGCAGCCCGAACCGACTCAGGAACTATGGCTACACCTTC.

V and J are TRBV7-6 and TRBJ2-5; D gene ambiguous. V gave up 1 base and J gave up 4 bases, with 4 bases separating them. Germline V CDR1 and CDR2: SGHVS, FNYEAQ. The CDR3 sequence is 12 residues long. This chain's CDR3 is CASSLERETQYF. CDR3 nucleotide sequence: TGTGCCAGCAGCTTAGAACGAGAGACCCAGTACTTC.

The chain couples TRBV6-7 to TRBJ2-5, with 7 bases matching TRBD1. TRBV6-7 is designated an ORF whose function remains uncertain. J gave up 0 bases and V 0 bases, and 1 base lay outside the gene matches. CDR3 size: 15 residues. CDR3: CASSYSRGHQETQYF. In DNA form, the CDR3 reads TGTGCCAGCAGTTACTCGAGGGGGCACCAAGAGACCCAGTACTTC.